This TCR beta chain was observed in a study of graft-versus-host responses after intestinal transplantation. The CDR3 totals 16 residues. V lost 4 bases to trimming and J lost 7 bases, with 23 bases between them. CDR1 is MNHEY and CDR2 is SVGAGI in the germline V gene. Comments on this clone: Its target is unknown.

The protocol was immunoSEQ multiplex PCR, while the TCRdb copy is restricted to in-frame clones and leaves out a portion. Among more than 95,000 clones listed, roughly 90% were seen once. The V call is TRBV6-5, the J call TRBJ2-7; D remains unclear. The material sequenced was unstimulated CD4+ T cells sorted from spleen or lymph node cells, taken before intestinal transplant. This receptor was obtained from a human donor who received an intestinal transplant. The CDR3: CASSSLGLRSFREQYF. The CDR3 nucleotides read TGTGCCAGCAGTTCCCTGGGCCTGCGCTCTTTTAGGGAGCAGTACTTC.